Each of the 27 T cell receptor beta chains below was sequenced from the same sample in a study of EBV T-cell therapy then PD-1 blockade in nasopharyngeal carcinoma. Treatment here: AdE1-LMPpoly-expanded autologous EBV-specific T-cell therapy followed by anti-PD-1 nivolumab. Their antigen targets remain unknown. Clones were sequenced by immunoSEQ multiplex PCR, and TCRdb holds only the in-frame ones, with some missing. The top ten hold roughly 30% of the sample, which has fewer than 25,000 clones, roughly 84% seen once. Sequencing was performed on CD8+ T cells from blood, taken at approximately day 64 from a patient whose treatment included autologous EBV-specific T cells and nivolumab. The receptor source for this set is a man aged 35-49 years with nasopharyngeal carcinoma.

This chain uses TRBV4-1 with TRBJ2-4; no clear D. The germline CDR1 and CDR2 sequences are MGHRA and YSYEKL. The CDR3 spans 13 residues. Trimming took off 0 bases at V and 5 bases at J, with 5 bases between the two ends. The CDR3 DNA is TGCGCCAGCAGCCAAGAGACGGAAAACATTCAGTACTTC. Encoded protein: CASSQETENIQYF.

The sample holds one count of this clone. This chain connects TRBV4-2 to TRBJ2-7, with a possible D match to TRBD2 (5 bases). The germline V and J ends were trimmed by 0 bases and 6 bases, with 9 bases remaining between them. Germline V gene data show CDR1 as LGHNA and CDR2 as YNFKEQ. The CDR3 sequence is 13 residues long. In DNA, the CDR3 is TGTGCCAGCAGCCAAGATAGGGCGGGCGAGCAGTACTTC. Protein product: CASSQDRAGEQYF.

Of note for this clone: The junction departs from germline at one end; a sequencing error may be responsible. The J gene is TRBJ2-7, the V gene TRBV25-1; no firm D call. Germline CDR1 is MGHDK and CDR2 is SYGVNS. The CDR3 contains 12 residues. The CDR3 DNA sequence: TGTGCCAGCGGTGACGGAGCCTACGAGCAGTACTTC. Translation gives CASGDGAYEQYF.

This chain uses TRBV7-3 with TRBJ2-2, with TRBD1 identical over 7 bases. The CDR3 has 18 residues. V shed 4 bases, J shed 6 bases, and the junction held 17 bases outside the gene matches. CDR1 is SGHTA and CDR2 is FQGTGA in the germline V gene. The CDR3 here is CASSSVPGTAEGAGELFF. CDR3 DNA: TGTGCCAGCAGCTCCGTCCCCGGGACAGCGGAAGGGGCCGGGGAGCTGTTTTTT.

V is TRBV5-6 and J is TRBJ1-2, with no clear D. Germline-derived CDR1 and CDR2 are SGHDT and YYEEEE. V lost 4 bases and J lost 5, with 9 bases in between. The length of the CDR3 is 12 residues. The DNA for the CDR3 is TGTGCCAGCAGCGAGGGCGATTATGGCTACACCTTC. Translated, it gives CASSEGDYGYTF.

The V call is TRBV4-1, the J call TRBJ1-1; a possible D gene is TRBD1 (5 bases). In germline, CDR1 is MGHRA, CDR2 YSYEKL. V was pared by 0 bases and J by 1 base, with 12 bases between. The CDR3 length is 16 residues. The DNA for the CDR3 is TGCGCCAGCAGCCAAGATCCTCCGGGGCGGAACACTGAAGCTTTCTTT. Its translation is CASSQDPPGRNTEAFF.

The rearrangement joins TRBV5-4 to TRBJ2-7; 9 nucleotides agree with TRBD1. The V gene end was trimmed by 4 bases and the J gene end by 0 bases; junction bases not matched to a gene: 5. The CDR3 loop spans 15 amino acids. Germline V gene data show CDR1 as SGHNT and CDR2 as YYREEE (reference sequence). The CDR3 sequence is CASSPGTGISYEQYF. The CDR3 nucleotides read TGTGCCAGCAGCCCCGGGACAGGGATCTCCTACGAGCAGTACTTC. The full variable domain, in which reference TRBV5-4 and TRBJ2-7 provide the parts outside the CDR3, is ETGVTQSPTHLIKTRGQQVTLRCSSQSGHNTVSWYQQALGQGPQFIFQYYREEENGRGNFPPRFSGLQFPNYSSELNVNALELDDSALYLCASSPGTGISYEQYFGPGTRLTVT.

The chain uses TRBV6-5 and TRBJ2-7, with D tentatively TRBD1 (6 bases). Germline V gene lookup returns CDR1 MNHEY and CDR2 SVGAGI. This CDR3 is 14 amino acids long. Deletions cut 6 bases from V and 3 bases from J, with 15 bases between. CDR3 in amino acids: CASSPSGTLYEQYF. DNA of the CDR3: TGTGCCAGCAGCCCCTCCGGGACACTCTACGAGCAGTACTTC.

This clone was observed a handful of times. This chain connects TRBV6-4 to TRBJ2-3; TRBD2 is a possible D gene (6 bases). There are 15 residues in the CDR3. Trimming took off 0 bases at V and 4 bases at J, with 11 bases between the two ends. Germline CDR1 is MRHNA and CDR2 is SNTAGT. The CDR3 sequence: CASSDSGGRADTQYF. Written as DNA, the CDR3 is TGTGCCAGCAGTGACTCGGGGGGACGGGCAGATACGCAGTATTTT.

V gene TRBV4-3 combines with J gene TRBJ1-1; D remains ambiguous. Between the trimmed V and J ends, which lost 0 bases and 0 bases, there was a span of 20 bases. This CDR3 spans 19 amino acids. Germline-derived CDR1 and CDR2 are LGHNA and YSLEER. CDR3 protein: CASSQDSGPDPLLNTEAFF. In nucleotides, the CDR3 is TGCGCCAGCAGCCAAGATTCCGGGCCCGATCCCCTTCTGAACACTGAAGCTTTCTTT.

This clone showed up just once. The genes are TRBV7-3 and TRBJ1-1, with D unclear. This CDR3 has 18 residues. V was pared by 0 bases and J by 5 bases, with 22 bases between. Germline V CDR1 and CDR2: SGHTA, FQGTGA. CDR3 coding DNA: TGTGCCAGCAGCTTAACCCGCAGACTATCTAGAGGAGAAACTGAAGCTTTCTTT. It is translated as CASSLTRRLSRGETEAFF.

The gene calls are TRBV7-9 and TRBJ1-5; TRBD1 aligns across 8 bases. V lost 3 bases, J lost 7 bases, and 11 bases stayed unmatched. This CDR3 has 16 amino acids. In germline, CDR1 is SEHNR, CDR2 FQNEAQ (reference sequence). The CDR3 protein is CASSLSETGVGQPQHF. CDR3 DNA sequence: TGTGCCAGCAGCTTGTCTGAGACAGGGGTTGGACAGCCCCAGCATTTT.

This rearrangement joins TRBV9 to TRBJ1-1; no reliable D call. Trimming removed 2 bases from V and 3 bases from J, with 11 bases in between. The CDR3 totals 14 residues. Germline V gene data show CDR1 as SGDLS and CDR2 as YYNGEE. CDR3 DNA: TGTGCCAGCAGCGTTGAGGGTGGGTACACTGAAGCTTTCTTT. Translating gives CASSVEGGYTEAFF.

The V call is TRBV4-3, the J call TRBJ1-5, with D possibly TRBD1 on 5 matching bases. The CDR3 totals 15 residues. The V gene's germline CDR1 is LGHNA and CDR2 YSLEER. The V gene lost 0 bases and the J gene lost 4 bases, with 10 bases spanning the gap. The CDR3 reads CASSQDSQGNQPQHF. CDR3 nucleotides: TGCGCCAGCAGCCAAGATAGCCAGGGTAATCAGCCCCAGCATTTT.

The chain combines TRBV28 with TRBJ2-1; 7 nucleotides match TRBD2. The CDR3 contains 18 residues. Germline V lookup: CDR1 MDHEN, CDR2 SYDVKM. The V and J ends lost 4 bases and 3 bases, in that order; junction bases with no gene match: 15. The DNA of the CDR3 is TGTGCCAGCAGTTCGGGTAGTAGTTCGGGGGGTTACTACAATGAGCAGTTCTTC. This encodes CASSSGSSSGGYYNEQFF.

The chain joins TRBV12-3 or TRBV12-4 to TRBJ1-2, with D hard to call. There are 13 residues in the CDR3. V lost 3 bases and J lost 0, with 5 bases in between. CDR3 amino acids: CASSLSTNYGYTF. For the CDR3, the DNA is TGTGCCAGCAGTTTGAGTACTAACTATGGCTACACCTTC.

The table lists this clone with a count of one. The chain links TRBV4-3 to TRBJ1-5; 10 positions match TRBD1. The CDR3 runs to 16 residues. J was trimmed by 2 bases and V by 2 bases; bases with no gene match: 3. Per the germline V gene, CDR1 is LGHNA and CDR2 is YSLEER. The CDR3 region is CASSQPGTGGNQPQHF. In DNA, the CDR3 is TGCGCCAGCAGCCAACCTGGGACAGGGGGCAATCAGCCCCAGCATTTT.

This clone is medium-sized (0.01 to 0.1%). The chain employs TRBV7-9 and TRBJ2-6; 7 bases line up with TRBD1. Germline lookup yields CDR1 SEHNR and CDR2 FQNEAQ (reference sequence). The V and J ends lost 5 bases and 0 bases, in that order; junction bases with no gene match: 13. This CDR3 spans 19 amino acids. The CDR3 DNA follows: TGTGCCAGCAGCCCGCCCGACAGGGCCCAAAGCTCTGGGGCCAACGTCCTGACTTTC. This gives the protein CASSPPDRAQSSGANVLTF. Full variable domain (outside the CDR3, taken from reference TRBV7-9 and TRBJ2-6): DTGVSQNPRHKITKRGQNVTFRCDPISEHNRLYWYRQTLGQGPEFLTYFQNEAQLEKSRLLSDRFSAERPKGSFSTLEIQRTEQGDSAMYLCASSPPDRAQSSGANVLTFGAGSRLTVL.

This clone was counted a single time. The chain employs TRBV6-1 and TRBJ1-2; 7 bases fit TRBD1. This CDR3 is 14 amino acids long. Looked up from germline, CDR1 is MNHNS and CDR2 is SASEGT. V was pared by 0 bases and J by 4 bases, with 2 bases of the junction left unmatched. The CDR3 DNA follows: TGTGCCAGCAGTGAAGCGGCAGGGGGCTATGGCTACACCTTC. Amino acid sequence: CASSEAAGGYGYTF.

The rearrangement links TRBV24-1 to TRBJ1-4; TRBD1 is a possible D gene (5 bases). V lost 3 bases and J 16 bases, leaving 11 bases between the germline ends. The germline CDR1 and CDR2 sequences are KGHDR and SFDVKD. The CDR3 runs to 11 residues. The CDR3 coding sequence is TGTGCCACCAGTGATGGGACCTTTTGGTTTTTT. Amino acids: CATSDGTFWFF.

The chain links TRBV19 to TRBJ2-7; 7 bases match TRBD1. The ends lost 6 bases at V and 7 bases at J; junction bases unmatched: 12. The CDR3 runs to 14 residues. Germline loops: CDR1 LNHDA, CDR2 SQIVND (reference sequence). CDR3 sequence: CASSQTGPTGEQYF. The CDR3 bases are TGTGCCAGTAGCCAGACAGGGCCTACGGGAGAGCAGTACTTC.

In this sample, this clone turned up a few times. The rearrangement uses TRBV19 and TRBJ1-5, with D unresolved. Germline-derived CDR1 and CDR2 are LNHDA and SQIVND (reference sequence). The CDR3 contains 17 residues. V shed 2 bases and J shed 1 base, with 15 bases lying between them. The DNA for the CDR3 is TGTGCCAGTAGTATAACAGTGGCAACCATCAGCAATCAGCCCCAGCATTTT. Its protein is CASSITVATISNQPQHF.

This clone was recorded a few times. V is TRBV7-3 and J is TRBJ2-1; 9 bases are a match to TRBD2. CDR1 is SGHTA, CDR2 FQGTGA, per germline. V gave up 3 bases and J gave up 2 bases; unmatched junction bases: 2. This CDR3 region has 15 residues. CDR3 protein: CASSFTSGPYNEQFF. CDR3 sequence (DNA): TGTGCCAGCAGCTTCACTAGCGGGCCCTACAATGAGCAGTTCTTC.

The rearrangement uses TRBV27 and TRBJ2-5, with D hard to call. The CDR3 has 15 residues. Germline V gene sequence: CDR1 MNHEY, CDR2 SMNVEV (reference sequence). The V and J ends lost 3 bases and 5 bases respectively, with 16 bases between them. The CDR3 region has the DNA TGTGCCAGCAGTTTGAGAGCGCGGCCGAGGGAGACCCAGTACTTC. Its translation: CASSLRARPRETQYF.

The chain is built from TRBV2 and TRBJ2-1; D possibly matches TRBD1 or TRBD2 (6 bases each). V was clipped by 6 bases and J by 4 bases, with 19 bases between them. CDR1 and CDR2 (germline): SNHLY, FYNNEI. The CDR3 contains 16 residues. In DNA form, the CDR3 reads TGTGCCAGCAGCCCATCCGTGCAGGGGAGGTACAATGAGCAGTTCTTC. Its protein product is CASSPSVQGRYNEQFF.

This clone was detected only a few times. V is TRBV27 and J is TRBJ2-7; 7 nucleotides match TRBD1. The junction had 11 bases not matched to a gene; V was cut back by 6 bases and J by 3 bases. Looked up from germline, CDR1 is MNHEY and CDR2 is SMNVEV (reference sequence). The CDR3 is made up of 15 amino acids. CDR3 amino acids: CASRTTPGQIYEQYF. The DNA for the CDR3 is TGTGCCAGCAGAACAACACCGGGACAGATCTACGAGCAGTACTTC.

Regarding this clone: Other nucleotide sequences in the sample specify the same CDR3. As DNA, the CDR3 is TGTGCCAGCAGCTTAGGCGCAGTTATTGGTGAAAAACTGTTTTTT. The encoded protein is CASSLGAVIGEKLFF. This rearrangement joins TRBV7-9 to TRBJ1-4; D is uncertain. CDR1 and CDR2 (germline): SEHNR, FQNEAQ (reference sequence). V gave up 1 base and J gave up 7 bases, with 13 bases separating them. The CDR3 consists of 15 residues.